These T cell receptor beta chains were read from a single sample in a study of cytomegalovirus exposure and HLA in healthy donors. Data came from immunoSEQ multiplex PCR; TCRdb stores just in-frame clones and leaves some out. The table lists about 120,000 clones, roughly 76% of them singletons. Sequenced material: PBMCs. The receptors were sampled from a man between 25 and 39 years old in good health and CMV-seronegative. CDR3s include the opening cysteine and the closing phenylalanine or tryptophan. D genes are given only for firm matches. Part of the rows lack a size; the others show once, few, many or a class for expanded clones.

TRBJ1-2 | TRBV27 | 13 | TRBD1 | . | TGTGCCAGCAGGCCAGGGGGCGGCTATGGCTACACCTTC | CASRPGGGYGYTF
TRBJ2-3 | TRBV14 | 13 | . | few | TGTGCCAGCAGCCGAGGGATCCCAGATACGCAGTATTTT | CASSRGIPDTQYF
TRBJ2-2 | TRBV7-6 | 16 | . | . | TGTGCCAGCAGCCTCGTAACGGGTGTGAACACCGGGGAGCTGTTTTTT | CASSLVTGVNTGELFF
TRBJ1-2 | TRBV4-1 | 17 | . | . | TGCGCCAGCAGCCAAGATCCCGGCAATGCGGGGCCGGGCGGCTACACCTTC | CASSQDPGNAGPGGYTF
TRBJ2-7 | TRBV2 | 10 | . | . | TGTGCCAGCAGTGGATACGAGCAGTACTTC | CASSGYEQYF
TRBJ1-1 | TRBV2 | 15 | . | . | TGTGCCAGCAGTGAACAGGGACATCTGAACACTGAAGCTTTCTTT | CASSEQGHLNTEAFF
TRBJ1-2 | TRBV15 | 12 | . | . | TGTGCCACCAGCAGGGACTCTTCGGGCTACACCTTC | CATSRDSSGYTF
TRBJ2-7 | TRBV7-7 | 13 | . | . | TGTGCCAGCAGCCGCGGGGCATCCTACGAGCAGTACTTC | CASSRGASYEQYF
TRBJ2-1 | TRBV1 | 16 | . | . | TGCACCAGCAGCCAAGACTTAGGACAGGGGGACAATGAGCAGTTCTTC | CTSSQDLGQGDNEQFF
TRBJ1-1 | TRBV2 | 15 | . | . | TGTGCCAGCAGTGAAGAAGCGCAGGGTTTTAATGAAGCTTTCTTT | CASSEEAQGFNEAFF
TRBJ2-5 | TRBV10-1 | 17 | TRBD2 | . | TGCGCCAGCAGTGAACTGACTAGCGGGGCGTACCAAGAGACCCAGTACTTC | CASSELTSGAYQETQYF
TRBJ2-3 | TRBV29-1 | 13 | TRBD2 | . | TGCAGCGTTGAGCGGGGGGGTCGAGATACGCAGTATTTT | CSVERGGRDTQYF
TRBJ1-4 | TRBV30 | 13 | . | few | TGTGCCTATAACAGGCCTACTAATGAAAAACTGTTTTTT | CAYNRPTNEKLFF
TRBJ2-1 | TRBV18 | 17 | TRBD2 | . | TGTGCCAGCTCACCTAGCGGGGGAGTCGTGATGTACAATGAGCAGTTCTTC | CASSPSGGVVMYNEQFF
TRBJ2-1 | TRBV28 | 17 | . | . | TGTGCCAGCAGTTTGGGGCGGGGGCGGGCCAAGGGCAATGAGCAGTTCTTC | CASSLGRGRAKGNEQFF
TRBJ2-6 | TRBV10-3 | 15 | . | . | TGTGCCATCAGTGATTTCCTTCCTGGGGCCAACGGCCTGACTTTC | CAISDFLPGANGLTF
TRBJ1-4 | TRBV28 | 12 | . | . | TGTGCCAGCAGTTTGAGAGGGGAAAAACTGTTTTTT | CASSLRGEKLFF
TRBJ2-7 | TRBV15 | 14 | . | . | TGTGCCACCAGCGCAGCCCGGGGAGGCTACGAGCAGTACTTC | CATSAARGGYEQYF
TRBJ1-1 | TRBV19 | 14 | . | . | TGTGCCAGTAGTATAGCCGGGGATCGGACTGAAGCTTTCTTT | CASSIAGDRTEAFF
TRBJ2-7 | TRBV5-4 | 16 | TRBD1 | . | TGTGCCAGCAGCTCCGCCGGACAGGGGAGTCCCTACGAGCAGTACTTC | CASSSAGQGSPYEQYF
TRBJ1-4 | TRBV19 | 14 | TRBD1 | . | TGTGCCAGTAGGGCGACAGGGGCTTCTGAAAAACTGTTTTTT | CASRATGASEKLFF
TRBJ1-1 | TRBV7-2 | 14 | . | . | TGTGCCAGCAGCCCAGGACAGATGAACACTGAAGCTTTCTTT | CASSPGQMNTEAFF
TRBJ2-3 | TRBV5-4 | 16 | TRBD2 | . | TGTGCCAGCAGCCTTCGGGGGGGGGCCGGGACAGATACGCAGTATTTT | CASSLRGGAGTDTQYF
TRBJ1-1 | TRBV2 | 13 | TRBD1 | . | TGTGCCAGCGGTTCCGGGACAGGGCTGGGCGCTTTCTTT | CASGSGTGLGAFF
TRBJ1-4 | TRBV2 | 13 | . | . | TGTGCCAGCAGTGACTGGGAGGGACTAGGACTGTTTTTT | CASSDWEGLGLFF
TRBJ2-6 | TRBV4-3 | 20 | TRBD1 | . | TGCGCCAGCAGCCAACCTAGGCGGGGACAGGGGGGGTCTGGGGCCAACGGCCTGACTTTC | CASSQPRRGQGGSGANGLTF
TRBJ2-5 | TRBV27 | 15 | TRBD2 | . | TGTGCCAGCAGTTTGAAGACTAGCGGCCAAGAGACCCAGTACTTC | CASSLKTSGQETQYF
TRBJ2-6 | TRBV28 | 15 | . | . | TGTGCCAGCAGTTCACGAGGGCCTGGGGCCAACGTCCTGACTTTC | CASSSRGPGANVLTF
TRBJ2-7 | TRBV11-3 | 14 | . | once | TGTGCCAGCAGCTTAGATGACAGTCACTACGAGCAGTACTTC | CASSLDDSHYEQYF
TRBJ1-2 | TRBV7-8 | 14 | . | . | TGTGCCAGCAGCTTAGAGGTACAGGGCTATGGCTACACCTTC | CASSLEVQGYGYTF
TRBJ2-7 | TRBV6-5 | 16 | . | . | TGTGCCAGCAGTTACGTGGGGGGTGGAGGGAACTACGAGCAGTACTTC | CASSYVGGGGNYEQYF
TRBJ1-4 | TRBV30 | 14 | TRBD1 | few | TGTGCCTTCGTCCCGGGACAGGGTAGGGAGAAACTGTTTTTT | CAFVPGQGREKLFF
TRBJ1-6 | TRBV9 | 16 | . | . | TGTGCCAGCAGCTCCGCCGGTGCCGTCTATAATTCACCCCTCCACTTT | CASSSAGAVYNSPLHF
TRBJ2-5 | TRBV11-2 | 16 | TRBD2 | . | TGTGCCAGCAGCTCCCGACTAGCGGGGGGTGGGGAGACCCAGTACTTC | CASSSRLAGGGETQYF
TRBJ2-1 | TRBV28 | 14 | . | . | TGTGCCAGCAGGACCGGGGGGCCGGTCAATGAGCAGTTCTTC | CASRTGGPVNEQFF
TRBJ2-1 | TRBV18 | 15 | TRBD1 | . | TGTGCCAGCTCTTACCGACAGGGACAGTACAATGAGCAGTTCTTC | CASSYRQGQYNEQFF
TRBJ2-4 | TRBV7-2 | 13 | . | . | TGTGCCAGCAGCTCTTCAGGGGAAAACAGTCAGTACTTC | CASSSSGENSQYF
TRBJ1-1 | TRBV5-6 | 12 | TRBD1 | . | TGTGCCAGCAGCTACTTACAGGGGAGAGCTTTCTTT | CASSYLQGRAFF
TRBJ1-1 | TRBV27 | 13 | . | few | TGTGCCAGCAGTGGGGTAGGGAGCACTGAAGCTTTCTTT | CASSGVGSTEAFF
TRBJ2-7 | TRBV9 | 14 | TRBD1 | . | TGTGCCAGCAGCGTCGGGACAGGGGTCTACGAGCAGTACTTC | CASSVGTGVYEQYF
TRBJ2-1 | TRBV19 | 16 | . | once | TGTGCCAGTAGTATAGATTTGGAGACCACTTACAATGAGCAGTTCTTC | CASSIDLETTYNEQFF
TRBJ1-2 | TRBV27 | 15 | . | . | TGTGCCAGTCCGGAGGGGGGGCCCCGGTTCTATGGCTACACCTTC | CASPEGGPRFYGYTF
TRBJ2-3 | TRBV5-1 | 17 | TRBD2 | . | TGCGCCAGCAGCTACGGACTAGCGGGGGCCGGCACAGATACGCAGTATTTT | CASSYGLAGAGTDTQYF
TRBJ2-3 | TRBV7-9 | 16 | . | . | TGTGCCAGCAGCTTAGGCCGGGGACACCGCGGAGATACGCAGTATTTT | CASSLGRGHRGDTQYF
TRBJ2-7 | TRBV7-2 | 16 | . | . | TGTGCCAGCAGCTCCCCCCGCGCCGGGTACACCTACGAGCAGTACTTC | CASSSPRAGYTYEQYF
TRBJ1-5 | TRBV6-1 | 15 | TRBD1 | once | TGTGCCAGCAGTGAAGGGACAGGGGGCCGTCAGCCCCAGCATTTT | CASSEGTGGRQPQHF
TRBJ2-5 | TRBV2 | 16 | TRBD1 | . | TGTGCCAGCAGAGCCGGGACAGGGGGCGGCGAGGAGACCCAGTACTTC | CASRAGTGGGEETQYF
TRBJ1-1 | TRBV5-1 | 14 | . | . | TGCGCCAGCAGCTTGGAGTCAGTGAACACTGAAGCTTTCTTT | CASSLESVNTEAFF
TRBJ1-6 | TRBV5-4 | 17 | TRBD1 | . | TGTGCCAGCAGCTTGGGGACTACAGGGGGCGATAATTCACCCCTCCACTTT | CASSLGTTGGDNSPLHF
TRBJ2-7 | TRBV19 | 14 | . | . | TGTGCCAGTAGTCCAGAGACAGGTCCCTACGAGCAGTACTTC | CASSPETGPYEQYF
TRBJ2-2 | TRBV6-5 | 15 | TRBD2 | . | TGTGCCACATCGCCGGGGGGACTTAACACCGGGGAGCTGTTTTTT | CATSPGGLNTGELFF
TRBJ2-7 | TRBV27 | 14 | TRBD2 | once | TGTGCCAGCAGTCTGGGGGGGGACTCCTACGAGCAGTACTTC | CASSLGGDSYEQYF
TRBJ2-7 | TRBV6-5 | 16 | TRBD1 | . | TGTGCCAGCAGTTACTCATGGGGACAGGGGGGCTACGAGCAGTACTTC | CASSYSWGQGGYEQYF